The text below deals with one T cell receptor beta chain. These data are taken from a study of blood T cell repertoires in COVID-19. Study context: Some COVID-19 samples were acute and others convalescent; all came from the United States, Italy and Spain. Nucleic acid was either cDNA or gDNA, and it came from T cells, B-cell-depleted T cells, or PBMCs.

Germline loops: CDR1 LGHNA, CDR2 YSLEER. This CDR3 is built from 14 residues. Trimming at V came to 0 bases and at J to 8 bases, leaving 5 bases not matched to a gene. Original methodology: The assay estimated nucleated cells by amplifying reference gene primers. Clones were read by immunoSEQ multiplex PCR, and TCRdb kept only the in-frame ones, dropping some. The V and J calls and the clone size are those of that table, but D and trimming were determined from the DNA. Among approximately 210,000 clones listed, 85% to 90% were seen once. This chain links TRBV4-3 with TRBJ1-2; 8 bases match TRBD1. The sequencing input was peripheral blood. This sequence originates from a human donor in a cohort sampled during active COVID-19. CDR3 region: CASSQETGTGGYTF. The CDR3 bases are TGCGCCAGCAGCCAAGAAACCGGGACAGGCGGCTACACCTTC.